This T cell receptor beta chain was captured in a study of blood T cell repertoires in COVID-19. Study-wide background: T cells, B-cell-depleted T cells, or PBMCs provided the cDNA or gDNA that served as material.

Profiling relied on immunoSEQ multiplex PCR, and the TCRdb table lists in-frame clones only, not all of them. The table has some 30,000 clones, 80% to 85% seen once. The germline V gene has CDR1 LNHDA and CDR2 SQIVND (reference sequence). Unmatched junction bases numbered 0, after V lost 4 bases and J lost 1 base. The length of the CDR3 is 14 residues. The rearrangement links TRBV19 to TRBJ1-2; 10 bases match TRBD1. This TCR was recovered from a man at least 80 years old with active COVID-19. The sequenced sample was peripheral blood. The CDR3 reads CASSRDRGNYGYTF. In nucleotides, the CDR3 is TGTGCCAGTAGTAGGGACAGGGGTAACTATGGCTACACCTTC.